A selection of T cell receptor beta chains follows, all from one sample in a study of T-cell reconstitution after alpha-beta-depleted transplantation in children. TCRdb used MiXCR to reprocess the PCR reads, holding one entry per CDR3 protein. The sample contains approximately 400,000 distinct CDR3 sequences, around 9.9% of which appear only once. Sequenced here: PBMCs from the stem cell graft donor, sampled from the stem cell graft. The receptors were gathered from a human donor who donated a stem cell graft to a child with acute myeloid leukemia. CDR3s include the opening cysteine and the closing phenylalanine or tryptophan. Some rows have no size entry. The others give once, few or many, or a class for an expanded clone.

abundance | j_gene | v_gene | CDR3aa
many | TRBJ1-2 | TRBV12-3/TRBV12-4 | CASSPDPTTYGYTF
many | TRBJ2-7 | TRBV20-1 | CSARVYGFDEQYF
- | TRBJ2-1 | TRBV5-1 | CASSRSGGIKYNEQFF
- | TRBJ1-2 | TRBV6-1 | CASSEKKTESTDYGYTF
few | TRBJ2-2 | TRBV5-1 | CASSSRRTWGTTGELFF
few | TRBJ2-1 | TRBV12-3/TRBV12-4 | CASSSSRNEQFF
few | TRBJ2-7 | TRBV6-2/TRBV6-3 | CASSYKASYEQYF
few | TRBJ2-3 | TRBV18 | CASSPTADTQYF
many | TRBJ2-2 | TRBV5-1 | CASSRSTGELFF
- | TRBJ1-2 | TRBV20-1 | CSASATGGYGYTF
- | TRBJ2-2 | TRBV4-2 | CASSQDRGFGELFF
many | TRBJ2-1 | TRBV29-1 | CSVLGLAGAGEQFF
- | TRBJ2-2 | TRBV18 | CASSQPRAAANTGELFF
- | TRBJ2-3 | TRBV4-1 | CASSRLAGFTDTQYF
few | TRBJ1-2 | TRBV29-1 | CSVEDEQGYGYTF
few | TRBJ2-2 | TRBV7-3 | CASSTGKGELFF
- | TRBJ2-5 | TRBV5-1 | CASSGTSSKETQYF
many | TRBJ1-1 | TRBV5-5 | CASSLARSNTEAFF
many | TRBJ2-1 | TRBV7-8 | CASTSSGISYNEQFF
many | TRBJ2-1 | TRBV14 | CASSQAPSTYNEQFF
- | TRBJ2-5 | TRBV5-1 | CASSTTPGLAGGPGRETQYF
many | TRBJ1-5 | TRBV7-2 | CASSLGAEQPQHF
many | TRBJ1-1 | TRBV27 | CASSGTENTEAFF
few | TRBJ1-5 | TRBV15 | CATSRRDGPSNQPQHF
many | TRBJ2-3 | TRBV20-1 | CSASPGGLRYF
- | TRBJ1-2 | TRBV9 | CASSTTGLLGYTF
many | TRBJ2-1 | TRBV19 | CASSISIGRIYNEQFF
- | TRBJ1-5 | TRBV15 | CATSRDWVTYSNQPQHF
few | TRBJ2-1 | TRBV20-1 | CSAHTGTSGYNEQFF
- | TRBJ1-2 | TRBV5-1 | CASSGTDYGYTF
few | TRBJ2-5 | TRBV10-3 | CAIQGGPGTDQETQYF
- | TRBJ2-3 | TRBV5-1 | CASSEGQGTDTQYF
few | TRBJ2-1 | TRBV6-5 | CASSYSAGSSSYNEQFF
- | TRBJ1-4 | TRBV5-1 | CASSSDRGDPPGEEKLFF
many | TRBJ2-2 | TRBV29-1 | CSAAVPPGELFF
few | TRBJ2-5 | TRBV6-1 | CASWTMETQYF
many | TRBJ2-1 | TRBV5-1 | CASSLVGTSDYNEQFF
few | TRBJ2-2 | TRBV30 | CAWSEGLTTGELFF
few | TRBJ2-2 | TRBV11-2 | CASSPLPGQGTTGELFF
many | TRBJ1-2 | TRBV12-3/TRBV12-4 | CASSLEGIGGYTF
many | TRBJ2-5 | TRBV10-3 | CAISDYDYGGPGGQETQYF
many | TRBJ2-2 | TRBV5-1 | CASSDQGSGELFF
- | TRBJ2-6 | TRBV9 | CASSVEGGAGANVLTF
- | TRBJ2-1 | TRBV4-1 | CASSQLDRGSYNEQFF
many | TRBJ2-7 | TRBV20-1 | CSAMTSGSYEQYF
- | TRBJ2-2 | TRBV12-3/TRBV12-4 | CASTLAPWVGELFF
- | TRBJ2-5 | TRBV30 | CAWSTGEETQYF
- | TRBJ1-4 | TRBV5-1 | CASSLVGTGDEKLFF
- | TRBJ2-3 | TRBV20-1 | CSARSTSLGGYF
many | TRBJ2-3 | TRBV25-1 | CASSDRGGPRTDTQYF